This T cell receptor (beta chain) stems from a study of blood T cell repertoires in COVID-19. Looking at the study overall: From the United States, Italy and Spain came samples of acute and convalescent COVID-19. Sources were T cells, B-cell-depleted T cells, or PBMCs; the material itself was cDNA or gDNA.

Per the authors' pipeline: How many nucleated cells were present was estimated from reference gene primer amplification. The method was immunoSEQ multiplex PCR; TCRdb's version includes in-frame clones alone and lacks a portion of them. For V, J and clone size, that table is used; D and trimming come from the DNA. The table records a few hundred thousand clones, roughly 86% of them present only once. The sequence derives from a woman aged 50 to 60 with acute or convalescent COVID-19. The sequenced sample was peripheral blood.

Here the CDR3 DNA reads TGTGCCAGCAGCTTAACAGGCAGGGGCAAGTACTTC. Its translation is CASSLTGRGKYF. The gene calls are TRBV7-8 and TRBJ2-7; weak D call: TRBD1 (6 bases). V lost 2 bases and J lost 11, with 13 bases in between. Germline CDR1 is SGHVS and CDR2 is FQNEAQ. The CDR3 covers 12 residues.